This T cell receptor (beta chain) was captured by sequencing in a study of blood T cell repertoires in COVID-19. About the research overall: From the United States, Italy and Spain came samples of acute and convalescent COVID-19.

The repertoire was sequenced with immunoSEQ multiplex PCR; TCRdb's copy has only in-frame clones and lacks some. The sample lists about 140,000 clones, more than 75% occurring once. The CDR3 loop spans 15 amino acids. V was clipped by 0 bases and J by 0 bases, with 7 bases between them. CDR1 and CDR2 (germline): WSHSY, SAAADI. What was sequenced was peripheral blood. The TCR comes from a woman aged 45-59 years with active or convalescent COVID-19. The rearrangement uses TRBV10-2 and TRBJ2-3; D is possibly TRBD1 (6 bases). The CDR3, as DNA: TGCGCCAGCAGTGAGTCCAGGGGAAGCACAGATACGCAGTATTTT. Its protein is CASSESRGSTDTQYF.